This T cell receptor beta chain was identified in a study of control samples from healthy donors and cancer patients. Trimming took off 4 bases at V and 0 bases at J, with 6 bases between the two ends. The CDR3 is made up of 13 amino acids. Per the germline V gene, CDR1 is LGHDT and CDR2 is YNNKEL (reference sequence). Libraries were prepared by immunoSEQ multiplex PCR; TCRdb keeps only in-frame clonotypes and omits some of them. The sample has around 55,000 clones, roughly 90% seen once. What was sequenced was PBMCs. The receptor's source is a man aged 35 to 55 with colorectal cancer. This chain joins TRBV3-1 (or the pseudogene TRBV3-2) and TRBJ1-2, with unresolved D. CDR3 nucleotides: TGTGCCAGCAGCCTCAAGTCTAACTATGGCTACACCTTC. Translating gives CASSLKSNYGYTF.